A selection of T cell receptor beta chains follows, all from one sample in a study of T cells in localized non-small cell lung cancer. The assay was immunoSEQ multiplex PCR, and TCRdb's table has in-frame clones only and misses some. The sample consists of roughly 30,000 clones, approximately 90% of them appearing once. This specimen was peripheral blood, taken before any cancer treatment. All receptors come from a female donor over 55 with stage I lung adenocarcinoma. Both conserved end residues are part of each CDR3. D genes are given only for firm matches.

J	D	V	CDR3
TRBJ1-4	TRBD1	TRBV6-1	CASSDRQGRRGEKLFF
TRBJ2-6	TRBD1	TRBV28	CASSFLRQGGGANVLTF
TRBJ2-1	-	TRBV5-4	CASSLGPVFRRDDGEQFF
TRBJ2-2	-	TRBV6-5	CASNPTANTGELFF
TRBJ1-3	-	TRBV9	CASSVGSAASSGNTIYF
TRBJ2-3	TRBD2	TRBV23-1	CASSTGRAGTDTQYF
TRBJ1-1	-	TRBV5-8	CASSLLEEAFF
TRBJ2-1	TRBD1	TRBV6-6	CASSPGGEQFF
TRBJ1-2	TRBD1	TRBV18	CASSPLGTGREIYGYTF
TRBJ2-1	TRBD2	TRBV2	CANRKGTSGGDEQFF
TRBJ2-7	-	TRBV2	CASSGSLYAYEQYF
TRBJ1-2	-	TRBV28	CASRGSSYGYTF
TRBJ2-7	TRBD2	TRBV19	CASSPQSGSYEQYF
TRBJ1-1	TRBD1	TRBV7-9	CASSTKDRAPFF
TRBJ2-5	-	TRBV28	CASSVRGETQYF
TRBJ2-7	-	TRBV6-5	CASNTSYEQYF
TRBJ1-6	-	TRBV5-1	CASSGNLDNSPLHF
TRBJ1-2	-	TRBV18	CASSPRGGTYGYTF
TRBJ2-5	TRBD1	TRBV5-1	CASSLVGGDWETQYF
TRBJ2-7	TRBD1	TRBV28	CASSLGGPYEQYF
TRBJ1-1	-	TRBV19	CASSTRRVMNTEAFF
TRBJ2-1	TRBD2	TRBV5-1	CASSLAAGGGYNEQFF
TRBJ1-2	-	TRBV6-1	CASSPVGYGYTF
TRBJ1-4	-	TRBV5-4	CASSSGLRGSNEKLFF
TRBJ1-1	TRBD1	TRBV15	CATSSFRQGTTEAFF
TRBJ2-3	-	TRBV4-1	CASSQPTQRGHRPEF
TRBJ2-2	-	TRBV5-1	CASGGASGTGELFF
TRBJ2-2	TRBD2	TRBV7-9	CASSFPGLAPTGELFF
TRBJ1-1	-	TRBV4-1	CASSPDVRVNTEAFF
TRBJ1-3	-	TRBV18	CASSEFSGNTIYF
TRBJ2-7	-	TRBV5-8	CASSFNTGVGRDVF
TRBJ1-4	-	TRBV4-2	CASSRNQGPEGEKLFF
TRBJ2-1	-	TRBV7-8	CASSGGVVRLGGNEQFF
TRBJ1-4	-	TRBV25-1	CASSEWEEKLFF
TRBJ1-1	TRBD1	TRBV6-6	CASSSGTGTEAFF